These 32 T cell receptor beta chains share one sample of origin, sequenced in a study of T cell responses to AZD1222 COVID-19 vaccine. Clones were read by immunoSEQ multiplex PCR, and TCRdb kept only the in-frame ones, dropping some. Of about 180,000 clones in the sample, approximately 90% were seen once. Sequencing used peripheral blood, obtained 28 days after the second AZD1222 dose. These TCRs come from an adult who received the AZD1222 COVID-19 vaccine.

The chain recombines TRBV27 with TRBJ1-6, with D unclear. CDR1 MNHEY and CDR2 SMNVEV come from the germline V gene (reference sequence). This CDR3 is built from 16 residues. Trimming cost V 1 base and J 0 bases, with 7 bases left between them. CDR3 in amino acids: CASSLWGSSYNSPLHF. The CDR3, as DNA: TGTGCCAGCAGTTTATGGGGAAGCTCCTATAATTCACCCCTCCACTTT.

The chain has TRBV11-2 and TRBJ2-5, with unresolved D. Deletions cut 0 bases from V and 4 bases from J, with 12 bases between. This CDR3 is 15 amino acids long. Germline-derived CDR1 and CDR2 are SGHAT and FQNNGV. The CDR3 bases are TGTGCCAGCAGCTTAGATGCACCCGCCCCAGAGACCCAGTACTTC. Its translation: CASSLDAPAPETQYF.

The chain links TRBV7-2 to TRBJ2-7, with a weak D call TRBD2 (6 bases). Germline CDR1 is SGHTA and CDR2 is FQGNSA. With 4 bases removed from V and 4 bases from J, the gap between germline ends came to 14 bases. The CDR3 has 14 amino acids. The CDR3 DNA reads TGTGCCAGCAGCTATGATAGCGGAGCTTACGAGCAGTACTTC. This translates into CASSYDSGAYEQYF.

CDR3 bases: TGCGCCAGCAGCCTCCCGGGCGAAACGAGGACGCAGTATTTT. This gives the protein CASSLPGETRTQYF. The rearrangement links TRBV5-1 to TRBJ2-3, with no clear D. Trimming shortened V by 4 bases and J by 9 bases, and 18 bases separated the two germline ends. Germline CDR1 is SGHRS and CDR2 is YFSETQ. There are 14 residues in the CDR3.

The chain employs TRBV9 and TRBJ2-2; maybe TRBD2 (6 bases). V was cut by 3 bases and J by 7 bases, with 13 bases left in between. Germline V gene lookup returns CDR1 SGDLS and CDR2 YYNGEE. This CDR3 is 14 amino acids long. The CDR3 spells CASSALREVGELFF. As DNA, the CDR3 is TGTGCCAGCAGCGCACTCAGGGAGGTCGGGGAGCTGTTTTTT.

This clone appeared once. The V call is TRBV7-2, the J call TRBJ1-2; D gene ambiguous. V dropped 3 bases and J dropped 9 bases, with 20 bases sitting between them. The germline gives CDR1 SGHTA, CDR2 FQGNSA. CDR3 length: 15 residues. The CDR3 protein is CASSLEPAGLLSYTF. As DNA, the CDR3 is TGTGCCAGCAGCTTGGAGCCCGCAGGTCTATTGAGCTACACCTTC.

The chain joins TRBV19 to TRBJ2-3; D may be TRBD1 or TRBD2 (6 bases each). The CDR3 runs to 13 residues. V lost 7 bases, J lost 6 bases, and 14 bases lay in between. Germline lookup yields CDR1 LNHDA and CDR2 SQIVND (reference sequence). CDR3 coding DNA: TGTGCCAGTAAGGTGTCGGGGGCGGATACGCAGTATTTT. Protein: CASKVSGADTQYF.

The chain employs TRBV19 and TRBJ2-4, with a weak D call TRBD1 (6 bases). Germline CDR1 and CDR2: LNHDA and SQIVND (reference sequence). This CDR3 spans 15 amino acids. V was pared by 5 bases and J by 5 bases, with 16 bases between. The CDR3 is CASSYSRAGENIQYF. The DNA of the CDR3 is TGTGCCAGTAGTTATTCGCGGGCAGGGGAAAACATTCAGTACTTC.

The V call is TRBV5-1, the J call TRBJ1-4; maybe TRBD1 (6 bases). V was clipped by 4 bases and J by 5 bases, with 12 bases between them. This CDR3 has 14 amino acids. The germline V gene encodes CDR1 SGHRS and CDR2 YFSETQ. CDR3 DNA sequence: TGCGCCAGCAGCGAGACAGGATCCAATGAAAAACTGTTTTTT. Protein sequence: CASSETGSNEKLFF.

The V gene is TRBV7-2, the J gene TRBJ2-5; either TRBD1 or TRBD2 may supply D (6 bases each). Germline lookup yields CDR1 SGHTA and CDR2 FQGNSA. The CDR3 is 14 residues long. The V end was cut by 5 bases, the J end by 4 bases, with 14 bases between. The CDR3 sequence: CASSTQGRRETQYF. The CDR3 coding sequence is TGTGCCAGCAGCACCCAGGGGAGGAGAGAGACCCAGTACTTC.

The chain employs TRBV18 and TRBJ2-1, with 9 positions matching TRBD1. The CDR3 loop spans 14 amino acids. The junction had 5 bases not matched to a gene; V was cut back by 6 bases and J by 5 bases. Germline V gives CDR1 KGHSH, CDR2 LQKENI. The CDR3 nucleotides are TGTGCCAGCTCTCCCGGGACAGGGCACAATGAGCAGTTCTTC. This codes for CASSPGTGHNEQFF.

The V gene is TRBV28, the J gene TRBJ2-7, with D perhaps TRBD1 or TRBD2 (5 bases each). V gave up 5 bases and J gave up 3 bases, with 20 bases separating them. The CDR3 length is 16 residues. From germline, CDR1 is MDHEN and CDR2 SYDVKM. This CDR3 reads CASSLGTYLDSYEQYF. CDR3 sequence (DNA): TGTGCCAGCAGTCTAGGGACGTACCTTGACAGCTACGAGCAGTACTTC.

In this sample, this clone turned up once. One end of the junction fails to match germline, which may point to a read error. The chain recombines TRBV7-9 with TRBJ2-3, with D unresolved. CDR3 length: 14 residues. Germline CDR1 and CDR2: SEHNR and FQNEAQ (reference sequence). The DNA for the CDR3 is TGTGCCAGCAGCTTGGGCAGAAGCACAGATATGCAGTATTTT. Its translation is CASSLGRSTDMQYF.

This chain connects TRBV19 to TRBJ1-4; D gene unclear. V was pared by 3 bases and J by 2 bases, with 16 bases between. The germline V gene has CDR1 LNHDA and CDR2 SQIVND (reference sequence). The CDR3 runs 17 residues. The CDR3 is CASSISGSRGTNEKLFF. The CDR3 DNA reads TGTGCCAGTAGTATCTCCGGGAGCCGAGGGACTAATGAAAAACTGTTTTTT.

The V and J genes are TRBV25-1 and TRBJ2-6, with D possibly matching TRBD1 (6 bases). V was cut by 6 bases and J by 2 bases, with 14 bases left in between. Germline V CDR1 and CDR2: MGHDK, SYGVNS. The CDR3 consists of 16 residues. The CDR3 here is CASSTGIRPGANVLTF. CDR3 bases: TGTGCCAGCAGCACAGGGATTCGACCTGGGGCCAACGTCCTGACTTTC.

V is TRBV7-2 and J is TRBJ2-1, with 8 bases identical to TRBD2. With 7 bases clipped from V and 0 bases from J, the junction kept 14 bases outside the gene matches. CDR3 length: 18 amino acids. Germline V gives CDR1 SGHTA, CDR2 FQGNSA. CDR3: CASTLVGSGISSYNEQFF. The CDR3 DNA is TGTGCCAGCACCCTCGTGGGTAGCGGGATAAGCTCCTACAATGAGCAGTTCTTC.

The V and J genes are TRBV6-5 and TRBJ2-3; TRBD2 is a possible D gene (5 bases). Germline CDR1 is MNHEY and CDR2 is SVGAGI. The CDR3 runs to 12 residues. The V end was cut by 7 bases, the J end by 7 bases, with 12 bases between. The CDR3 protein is CASTQEGNTQYF. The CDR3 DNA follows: TGTGCCAGCACTCAAGAGGGCAATACGCAGTATTTT.

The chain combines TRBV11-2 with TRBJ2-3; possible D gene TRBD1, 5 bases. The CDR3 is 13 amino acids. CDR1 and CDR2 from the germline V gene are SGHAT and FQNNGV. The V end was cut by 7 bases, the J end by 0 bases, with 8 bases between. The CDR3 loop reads CASTTGSTDTQYF. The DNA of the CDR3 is TGTGCCAGCACCACAGGCAGCACAGATACGCAGTATTTT.

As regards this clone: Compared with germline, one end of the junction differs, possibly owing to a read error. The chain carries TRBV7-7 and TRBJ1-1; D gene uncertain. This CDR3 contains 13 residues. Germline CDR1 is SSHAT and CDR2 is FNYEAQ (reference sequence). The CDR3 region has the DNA TGTGCTAGCAGCTCGGGAATGAACACTGAAGCTTTCTTT. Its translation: CASSSGMNTEAFF.

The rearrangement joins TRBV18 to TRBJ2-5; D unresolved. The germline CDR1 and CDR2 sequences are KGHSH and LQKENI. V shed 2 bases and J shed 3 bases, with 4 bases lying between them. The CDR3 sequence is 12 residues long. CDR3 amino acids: CASSPFEETQYF. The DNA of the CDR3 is TGTGCCAGCTCACCATTCGAAGAGACCCAGTACTTC.

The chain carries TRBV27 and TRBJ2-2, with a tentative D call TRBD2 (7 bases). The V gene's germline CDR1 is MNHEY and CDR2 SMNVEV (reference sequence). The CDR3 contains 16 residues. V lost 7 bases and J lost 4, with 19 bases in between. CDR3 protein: CASTPLGGDSTGELFF. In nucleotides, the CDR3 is TGTGCCAGCACCCCCCTAGGGGGGGATAGCACCGGGGAGCTGTTTTTT.

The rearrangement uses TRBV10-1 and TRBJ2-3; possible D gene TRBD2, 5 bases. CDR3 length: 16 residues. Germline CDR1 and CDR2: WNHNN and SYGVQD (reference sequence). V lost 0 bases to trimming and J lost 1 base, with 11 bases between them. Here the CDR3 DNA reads TGCGCCAGCAGTGAGTCGAGAGAGCGGTGCACAGATACGCAGTATTTT. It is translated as CASSESRERCTDTQYF.

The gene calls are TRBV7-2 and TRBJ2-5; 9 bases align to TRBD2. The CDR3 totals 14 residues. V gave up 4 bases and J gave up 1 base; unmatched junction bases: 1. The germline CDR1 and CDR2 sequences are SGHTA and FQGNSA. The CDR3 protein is CASSSSGAQETQYF. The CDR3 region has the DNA TGTGCCAGCAGCTCTAGCGGGGCCCAAGAGACCCAGTACTTC.

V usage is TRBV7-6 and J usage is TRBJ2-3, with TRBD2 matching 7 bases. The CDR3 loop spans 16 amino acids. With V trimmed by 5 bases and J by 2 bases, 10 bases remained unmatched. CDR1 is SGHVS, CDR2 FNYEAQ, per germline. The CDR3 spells CASSLIASGYTDTQYF. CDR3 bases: TGTGCCAGCAGCCTTATCGCTAGCGGCTACACAGATACGCAGTATTTT.

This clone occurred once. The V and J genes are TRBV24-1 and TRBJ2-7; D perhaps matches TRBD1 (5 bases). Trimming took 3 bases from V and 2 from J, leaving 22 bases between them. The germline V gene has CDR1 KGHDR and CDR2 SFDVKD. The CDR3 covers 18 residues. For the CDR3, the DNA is TGTGCCACCAGTGATCCCAGGGCTGACACCCAAGGGGCCTACGAGCAGTACTTC. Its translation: CATSDPRADTQGAYEQYF.

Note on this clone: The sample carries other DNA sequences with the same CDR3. CDR3 residues: CASSPRRVYEQYF. Written as DNA, the CDR3 is TGTGCCAGCAGCCCCCGAAGGGTCTACGAGCAGTACTTC. The chain uses TRBV7-2 and TRBJ2-7; no clear D. Trimming removed 5 bases at V and 3 bases at J, with 11 bases between. The V gene's germline CDR1 is SGHTA and CDR2 FQGNSA. The CDR3 has 13 residues.

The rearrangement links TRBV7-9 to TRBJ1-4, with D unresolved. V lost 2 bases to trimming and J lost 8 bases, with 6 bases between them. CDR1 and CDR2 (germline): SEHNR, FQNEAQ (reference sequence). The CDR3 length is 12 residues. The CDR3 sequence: CASSLSGEKLFF. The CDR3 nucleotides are TGTGCCAGCAGCTTATCGGGAGAAAAACTGTTTTTT.

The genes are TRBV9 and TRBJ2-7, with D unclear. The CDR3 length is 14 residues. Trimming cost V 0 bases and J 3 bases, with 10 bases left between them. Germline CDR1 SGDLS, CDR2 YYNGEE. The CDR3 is CASSVAPSDYEQYF. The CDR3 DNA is TGTGCCAGCAGCGTAGCTCCATCAGACTACGAGCAGTACTTC.

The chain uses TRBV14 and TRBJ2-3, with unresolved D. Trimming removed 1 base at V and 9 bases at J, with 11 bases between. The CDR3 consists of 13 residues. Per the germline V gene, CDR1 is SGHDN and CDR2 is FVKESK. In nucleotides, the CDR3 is TGTGCCAGCAGCCAAGGGGCAGGCCGGACGCAGTATTTT. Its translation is CASSQGAGRTQYF.

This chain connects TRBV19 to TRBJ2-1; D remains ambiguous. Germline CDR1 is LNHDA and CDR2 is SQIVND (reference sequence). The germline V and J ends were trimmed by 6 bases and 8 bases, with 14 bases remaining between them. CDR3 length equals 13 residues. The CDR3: CASSPDERDEQFF. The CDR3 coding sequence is TGTGCCAGTAGCCCGGACGAACGGGATGAGCAGTTCTTC.

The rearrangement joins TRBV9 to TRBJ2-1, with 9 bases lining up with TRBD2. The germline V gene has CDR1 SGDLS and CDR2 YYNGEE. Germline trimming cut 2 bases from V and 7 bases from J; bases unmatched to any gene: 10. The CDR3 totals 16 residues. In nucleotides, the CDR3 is TGTGCCAGCAGCGTCAGCGGGAGGCCCTCCGGGAATGAGCAGTTCTTC. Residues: CASSVSGRPSGNEQFF.

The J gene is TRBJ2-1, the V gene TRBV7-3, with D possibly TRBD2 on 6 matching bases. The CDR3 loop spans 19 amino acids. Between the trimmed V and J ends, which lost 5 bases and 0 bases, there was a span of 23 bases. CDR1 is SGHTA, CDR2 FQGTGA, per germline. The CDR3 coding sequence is TGTGCCAGCAGCCCCCACCGGAGGGGTGCAGGCAGCTCCTACAATGAGCAGTTCTTC. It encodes CASSPHRRGAGSSYNEQFF. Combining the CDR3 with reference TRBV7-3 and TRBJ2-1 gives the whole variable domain GAGVSQTPSNKVTEKGKYVELRCDPISGHTALYWYRQSLGQGPEFLIYFQGTGAADDSGLPNDRFFAVRPEGSVSTLKIQRTERGDSAVYLCASSPHRRGAGSSYNEQFFGPGTRLTVL.